This T cell receptor (beta chain) comes out of a study of cytomegalovirus exposure and HLA in healthy donors. Overall study findings and caveats: V- and J-gene trimming of TCR beta was linked (in a later analysis) to a missense DCLRE1C variant. Across donors, sequencing depth was assumed by presence/absence analyses to be roughly uniform.

A multiplex PCR was run with 60 Vbeta primers and 13 Jbeta primers. Repertoires were generated with immunoSEQ multiplex PCR, while TCRdb's copy carries only in-frame clones and drops some. The table lists 74,000 or so clones, roughly 80% of them singletons. Turning to this clone: Its antigen is as yet unknown.

V was cut by 5 bases and J by 7 bases, with 14 bases left in between. The CDR3 is 14 residues long. CDR1 and CDR2 (germline): MDHEN, SYDVKM. The V call is TRBV28, the J call TRBJ1-4, with D maybe TRBD1 (6 bases). This TCR was recovered from a middle-aged woman in good health and CMV-seropositive. The sample was PBMCs. The CDR3 nucleotides are TGTGCCAGCAGTCCCGGGGGGCGAGGTGAAAAACTGTTTTTT. Translating gives CASSPGGRGEKLFF.